The sequence of this TCR beta chain was determined in a study of shared clonotypes between healthy human individuals. At the level of the study: Donors consisted of a couple of women and a few men between 18 and 49.

Naive CD8 isolation took CD45RO-negative cells positively selected for CCR7 and excluded terminally differentiated effector memory CD45RA+ cells. TCRdb's table, derived via immunoSEQ multiplex PCR, lists solely in-frame clones and lacks some. The sample includes fewer than 850,000 clones, around 96% of them seen just once. V dropped 1 base and J dropped 3; count of bases not matched to a gene: 10. Germline V lookup: CDR1 SGHNT, CDR2 YYREEE (reference sequence). The CDR3 extends over 18 amino acids. This receptor was obtained from a man aged 25-40 years in good health. The source material was naive CD8+ T cells sorted from blood. The chain combines TRBV5-4 with TRBJ2-2; TRBD1 agrees at 9 bases. CDR3: CASSLLPPDRGHTGELFF. CDR3 in DNA: TGTGCCAGCAGCTTGTTACCCCCGGACAGGGGCCACACCGGGGAGCTGTTTTTT.